These 30 T cell receptor beta chains originate from one sample sequenced in a study of OX40 agonist ivuxolimab in advanced cancers. The method was immunoSEQ multiplex PCR; TCRdb's version includes in-frame clones alone and lacks a portion of them. The sample has 30,000 or so clones, around 84% seen once. The material sequenced was CD4+ or CD8+ T cells sorted from blood, taken in a trial of the OX40 agonist ivuxolimab. These receptors originate from an adult with an advanced solid tumor such as melanoma, head and neck, liver or kidney cancer.

The chain recombines TRBV28 with TRBJ1-3; TRBD1 agrees at 7 bases. J lost 4 bases, V lost 6 bases, and 6 bases had no gene match. CDR3 length: 14 residues. Germline loops: CDR1 MDHEN, CDR2 SYDVKM. The CDR3 is CASSPRTGGNTIYF. CDR3 coding DNA: TGTGCCAGCAGCCCCCGGACAGGCGGAAACACCATATATTTT.

This clone was seen a single time. The chain recombines TRBV11-2 with TRBJ2-1; 12 nucleotides match TRBD2. Germline V lookup: CDR1 SGHAT, CDR2 FQNNGV. CDR3 size: 15 residues. V was clipped by 1 base and J by 9 bases; unmatched bases: 4. CDR3 loop: CASSLGTSGIGEQFF. The CDR3, as DNA: TGTGCCAGCAGCTTAGGGACTAGCGGGATTGGTGAGCAGTTCTTC.

The rearrangement joins TRBV11-1 to TRBJ2-1; D not resolved. Germline values: CDR1 SGHAT, CDR2 FQDESV (reference sequence). The CDR3 is made up of 13 amino acids. The germline V and J ends were trimmed by 6 bases and 8 bases, with 14 bases remaining between them. The CDR3 here is CASSLQTTDEQFF. Written as DNA, the CDR3 is TGTGCCAGCAGTCTACAAACGACGGATGAGCAGTTCTTC.

This clone occurred once. The rearrangement joins TRBV6-1 to TRBJ2-1; D call uncertain. Germline loops: CDR1 MNHNS, CDR2 SASEGT. The CDR3 extends over 14 amino acids. With 3 bases removed from V and 9 bases from J, the gap between germline ends came to 15 bases. In nucleotides, the CDR3 is TGTGCCAGCAGTGAGACAACGGAAGGGCTTGAGCAGTTCTTC. Its protein product is CASSETTEGLEQFF.

The chain carries TRBV6-6 and TRBJ2-7; D unresolved. Trimming shortened V by 0 bases and J by 7 bases, and 13 bases separated the two germline ends. CDR1 is MNHNY, CDR2 SVGAGI, per germline (reference sequence). The CDR3 totals 14 residues. In DNA form, the CDR3 reads TGTGCCAGCAGTTACTCGAGCGCCTCCGGAGAGCAGTACTTC. Its protein is CASSYSSASGEQYF.

The V call is TRBV9, the J call TRBJ2-3; TRBD2 matches at 11 bases. Germline loops: CDR1 SGDLS, CDR2 YYNGEE. The junction had 13 bases not matched to a gene; V was cut back by 4 bases and J by 0 bases. The CDR3 contains 19 residues. CDR3 sequence: CASSTPPGLAVDSTDTQYF. The CDR3 nucleotides read TGTGCCAGCAGCACCCCCCCGGGACTAGCGGTTGATAGCACAGATACGCAGTATTTT.

V is TRBV4-3 and J is TRBJ2-3; TRBD2 aligns across 9 bases. This CDR3 comprises 17 residues. V was pared by 0 bases and J by 2 bases, with 6 bases of the junction left unmatched. Germline V lookup: CDR1 LGHNA, CDR2 YSLEER. The CDR3 reads CASSQDGVAGDTDTQYF. CDR3 coding DNA: TGCGCCAGCAGCCAAGATGGTGTAGCGGGAGACACAGATACGCAGTATTTT.

V gene TRBV6-5 combines with J gene TRBJ1-2; 11 positions match TRBD1. Unmatched junction bases numbered 3, after V lost 0 bases and J lost 6 bases. The CDR3 runs 15 residues. CDR1 MNHEY and CDR2 SVGAGI come from the germline V gene. CDR3 in DNA: TGTGCCAGCAGTTACTCACGGACAGGGGGCAATGGCTACACCTTC. Its protein product is CASSYSRTGGNGYTF.

V usage is TRBV4-3 and J usage is TRBJ2-1; D is tentatively TRBD1 or TRBD2 (5 bases each). This CDR3 comprises 15 residues. V lost 4 bases, J lost 7 bases, and 17 bases lay in between. CDR1 LGHNA and CDR2 YSLEER come from the germline V gene. In DNA, the CDR3 is TGCGCCAGCAGCCTATCATGGGACGTCGCGAATGAGCAGTTCTTC. It translates to CASSLSWDVANEQFF.

V usage is TRBV28 and J usage is TRBJ1-4, with 7 positions matching TRBD1. The CDR3 is 14 amino acids. V lost 5 bases, J lost 6 bases, and 6 bases stayed unmatched. The V gene's germline CDR1 is MDHEN and CDR2 SYDVKM. CDR3 sequence reads: CASSPDREDEKLFF. CDR3 nucleotides: TGTGCCAGCAGTCCCGACAGGGAAGATGAAAAACTGTTTTTT.

This clone appeared a single time. This chain uses TRBV7-8 with TRBJ2-1; D might be TRBD2 (7 bases). The ends were cut back, 3 bases at V and 5 bases at J, with 23 bases in the middle. The CDR3 contains 18 residues. Germline CDR1 and CDR2: SGHVS and FQNEAQ. CDR3 sequence: CASSFDPGGRDKNNEQFF. The CDR3 DNA reads as TGTGCCAGCAGCTTCGATCCGGGGGGTAGGGACAAGAACAATGAGCAGTTCTTC.

This clone was detected a few times. The chain uses TRBV6-4 and TRBJ2-3; 9 bases align to TRBD1. There are 14 residues in the CDR3. CDR1 is MRHNA and CDR2 is SNTAGT in the germline V gene. The trim removed 4 bases at V and 1 base at J, leaving 0 bases unmatched. CDR3 DNA: TGTGCCAGCAGTGGGACAGGGGGCACAGATACGCAGTATTTT. It yields the protein CASSGTGGTDTQYF.

This sequence joins TRBV7-9 and TRBJ1-2; 8 nucleotides agree with TRBD1. The J segment lost 7 bases and the V segment lost 5 bases, leaving 12 bases of the junction unmatched. The length of the CDR3 is 15 residues. Germline V gives CDR1 SEHNR, CDR2 FQNEAQ (reference sequence). This chain's CDR3 is CASSDRAGTGLGYTF. DNA for the CDR3: TGTGCCAGCAGCGACCGGGCCGGGACAGGCCTTGGCTACACCTTC.

The chain uses TRBV9 and TRBJ1-2, with 7 bases aligning to TRBD1. This CDR3 has 12 residues. V gave up 3 bases and J gave up 6 bases; unmatched junction bases: 2. CDR1 SGDLS and CDR2 YYNGEE come from the germline V gene. This chain's CDR3 is CASSDDRDGYTF. CDR3 DNA sequence: TGTGCCAGCAGCGATGACAGGGATGGCTACACCTTC.

In regard to this clone: A far more abundant clone sits one base away, making this likely a read error. The sample carries other DNA sequences with the same CDR3. V usage is TRBV11-2 and J usage is TRBJ2-5; the match to TRBD2 covers 10 bases. Looked up from germline, CDR1 is SGHAT and CDR2 is FQNNGV. CDR3 length: 15 residues. V lost 5 bases and J lost 1; bases outside the gene matches: 4. CDR3 in DNA: TGTGCCAGCAGCCAAGAGCGGGGGGGCCAAGAGACCCAGTACTTC. Protein: CASSQERGGQETQYF.

The chain couples TRBV29-1 to TRBJ2-7; no clear D. The CDR3 totals 12 residues. Germline assignment: CDR1 SQVTM and CDR2 ANQGSEA. V was trimmed by 6 bases and J by 2 bases, leaving 11 bases between them. The CDR3 DNA is TGCAGCGTGGCCGGGCCAACCTACGAGCAGTACTTC. This encodes CSVAGPTYEQYF.

In its sample, this clone was seen once. The genes are TRBV6-1 and TRBJ1-3; the match to TRBD1 covers 9 bases. The CDR3 runs 15 residues. Germline V gives CDR1 MNHNS, CDR2 SASEGT. With 2 bases clipped from V and 6 bases from J, the junction kept 5 bases outside the gene matches. CDR3 loop: CASSEPRTGENTIYF. The CDR3 DNA is TGTGCCAGCAGTGAACCTCGGACAGGGGAAAACACCATATATTTT.

The chain couples TRBV2 to TRBJ2-3; D gene ambiguous. The CDR3 is 15 amino acids. V was shortened by 5 bases and J by 5 bases, with 17 bases between the two germline ends. The germline CDR1 and CDR2 sequences are SNHLY and FYNNEI. The CDR3 here is CASSSSLVSKDTQYF. The CDR3 nucleotides are TGTGCCAGCAGTAGCAGTCTGGTTTCGAAAGATACGCAGTATTTT.

The V call is TRBV10-3, the J call TRBJ1-3; no firm D call. The CDR3 is 14 amino acids. The ends were cut back, 2 bases at V and 2 bases at J, with 7 bases in the middle. From germline, CDR1 is ENHRY and CDR2 SYGVKD. The CDR3 DNA follows: TGTGCCATCAGTGAGCGTGGGACTGGAAACACCATATATTTT. Translating gives CAISERGTGNTIYF.

The genes are TRBV28 and TRBJ1-5; 7 bases match TRBD1. The V segment lost 6 bases and the J segment 7 bases; nucleotides outside the gene matches: 9. Germline V lookup: CDR1 MDHEN, CDR2 SYDVKM. The length of the CDR3 is 14 residues. CDR3 region: CASRPQTGIQPQHF. CDR3 in DNA: TGTGCCAGCAGACCCCAGACAGGGATCCAGCCCCAGCATTTT. Full variable domain (missing parts from reference TRBV28 and TRBJ1-5): DVKVTQSSRYLVKRTGEKVFLECVQDMDHENMFWYRQDPGLGLRLIYFSYDVKMKEKGDIPEGYSVSREKKERFSLILESASTNQTSMYLCASRPQTGIQPQHFGDGTRLSIL.

The V and J genes are TRBV5-1 and TRBJ2-3; TRBD2 matches 8 bases. This CDR3 is built from 17 residues. Trimming took 2 bases from V and 4 from J; bases not matched to a gene: 12. Germline V gene lookup returns CDR1 SGHRS and CDR2 YFSETQ. CDR3 region: CASSFKTAGVGADTQYF. CDR3 nucleotide sequence: TGCGCCAGCAGCTTTAAAACAGCGGGAGTGGGTGCAGATACGCAGTATTTT.

This sequence joins TRBV27 and TRBJ1-5; 7 positions match TRBD1. The length of the CDR3 is 15 residues. Germline-derived CDR1 and CDR2 are MNHEY and SMNVEV (reference sequence). J was trimmed by 3 bases and V by 4 bases; bases with no gene match: 6. CDR3 coding DNA: TGTGCCAGCAGTTACAACAGGGGTCCCAATCAGCCCCAGCATTTT. Encoded protein: CASSYNRGPNQPQHF.

The chain is built from TRBV30 and TRBJ2-5; TRBD2 is a possible D gene (6 bases). This CDR3 spans 11 amino acids. Germline loops: CDR1 GTSNPN, CDR2 SVGIG (reference sequence). Trimming cost V 2 bases and J 6 bases, with 7 bases left between them. Here the CDR3 reads CAWSRGKTQYF. The CDR3, as DNA: TGTGCCTGGAGTCGGGGGAAGACCCAGTACTTC.

This clone was seen only once. This chain links TRBV27 with TRBJ2-2, with D perhaps assigned TRBD1 or TRBD2 (5 bases each). This CDR3 contains 17 residues. Germline V gives CDR1 MNHEY, CDR2 SMNVEV (reference sequence). Trimming pared 3 bases from V and 1 base from J, leaving 15 bases between. CDR3 sequence (DNA): TGTGCCAGCAGTTTCGAGGCAGGGACGGTGAACACCGGGGAGCTGTTTTTT. Encoded protein: CASSFEAGTVNTGELFF.

CDR3 DNA: TGTGCCAGCAACTTAGAAGGAGAGATGGACGAGCAGTACTTC. Protein: CASNLEGEMDEQYF. The genes are TRBV28 and TRBJ2-7; D unclear. This CDR3 region has 14 residues. Trimming shortened V by 7 bases and J by 5 bases, and 18 bases separated the two germline ends. Germline-derived CDR1 and CDR2 are MDHEN and SYDVKM.

This clone is large by share. The chain links TRBV2 to TRBJ1-2; D gene ambiguous. Germline-derived CDR1 and CDR2 are SNHLY and FYNNEI. The CDR3 runs 14 residues. Trimming removed 4 bases from V and 0 bases from J, with 9 bases in between. The CDR3 DNA sequence: TGTGCCAGCAGTGTTCAGAATACTAACTATGGCTACACCTTC. It codes for CASSVQNTNYGYTF.

Points on this clone: A read error may account for a junction end that differs from germline. This chain connects TRBV7-8 to TRBJ2-1; TRBD2 matches 9 bases. The CDR3 runs to 14 residues. Germline V gene data show CDR1 as SGHVS and CDR2 as FQNEAQ. CDR3 in amino acids: CASSLAGRDNEQFF. CDR3 in DNA: TGTGCCAGCAGCCTAGCGGGGAGGGACAATGAGCAGTTCTTC.

The V call is TRBV7-3, the J call TRBJ2-1, with 9 bases lining up with TRBD2. The CDR3 runs 14 residues. Losses at the gene ends were 5 bases for V and 5 bases for J; bases not matched to a gene: 4. From germline, CDR1 is SGHTA and CDR2 FQGTGA. In nucleotides, the CDR3 is TGTGCCAGCAGCCTAGCGGGGAGGGACAATGAGCAGTTCTTC. It translates to CASSLAGRDNEQFF.

J is TRBJ2-5 and V is TRBV28, with 9 bases that match TRBD1. There are 15 residues in the CDR3. Germline trimming cut 5 bases from V and 3 bases from J; bases unmatched to any gene: 7. Germline-derived CDR1 and CDR2 are MDHEN and SYDVKM. CDR3 amino acids: CASSIPGQGKETQYF. CDR3 sequence (DNA): TGTGCCAGCAGTATCCCTGGACAGGGGAAAGAGACCCAGTACTTC.

The V call is TRBV6-6, the J call TRBJ2-2, with TRBD2 matching over 10 bases. The germline CDR1 and CDR2 sequences are MNHNY and SVGAGI (reference sequence). V gave up 5 bases and J gave up 1 base; unmatched junction bases: 4. This CDR3 is 16 amino acids long. DNA for the CDR3: TGTGCCAGCAGTCCCTTAGCGGGGGGGAACACCGGGGAGCTGTTTTTT. Its translation is CASSPLAGGNTGELFF.